This record looks at one T cell receptor (beta chain) sequence and its context. Ten or more counts support this clonotype. What this receptor recognizes is not known. One base away there is no much larger clone; base qualities are not given. Amplification of TCR beta CDR3 regions was carried out from RNA transcripts. A first-round RT-PCR of the TCR CDR3 used the HTBI primer set with the Qiagen OneStep RT-PCR kit. Libraries were constructed in a second round of multiplex PCR, after which size selection and purification were carried out. Sequencing of the libraries was done on an Illumina HiSeq2000 using paired-end 100 bp reads. The paper's data handling went like this. SOAPnuke was used to process the raw data, removing reads that contained adapters or uncalled bases, had a mean Phred below 15, or lacked an exact match to the constant primer or identifier. COPE v1.2.5 was used to merge the high-quality paired reads, and each unique nucleotide sequence was defined as a clonotype. MiTCR v1.1 was used to align clonotypes to the IMGT TRBV, TRBD and TRBJ reference segments. Analysis was restricted to V-J combinations with a frequency above 0.0001, which covered 98% to 99.2% of repertoires. The TCS score was defined as the ratio of F50 (clonal expansion) to E x V (chaos), calculated using BLOSUM62-based TCRdist between CDR3 peptides within each V-J. Welch's t-statistics and random forest reduced fewer than 550 V-J features to around 14, which were used in a naive Bayes classifier (R e1071). TCRdb cleaned the public reads at Q25 with fastp, built clones with MiXCR and kept in-frame beta chains. Each CDR3 protein appears once, grouped with its most common genes and DNA. TCRdb, not the original authors, processed these V and J calls. Within this sample are roughly 380,000 distinct CDR3 sequences, with about 13% of them counted one time only. Around 5.3% of the sample goes to the ten largest clones.

Stable Graves' hyperthyroidism was defined as no progression to ophthalmopathy during 18 months of follow-up. The hyperthyroidism patients were between 18 and 65 years old and newly diagnosed, with a disease duration of less than 2 months. The study excluded patients with uncontrolled infections, other autoimmune diseases, pregnancy or lactation. Clinical symptoms, serum thyroxine and TRAb, thyroid ultrasound, and orbital computed tomography formed the basis for the diagnoses. Ficoll-Paque density gradient centrifugation was used to isolate PBMCs from 8 to 10 ml of fresh peripheral blood. Total RNA was extracted with Trizol reagent, and quality was checked on an Agilent 2100 Bioanalyzer. Including cysteine and phenylalanine, the CDR3 has 13 amino acids. Left in the record is the CDR3 DNA by itself, 39 bases read in frame from the first base. CDR1 and CDR2 are read off the germline V gene as MNHNS and SASEGT. At the junction V is shortened by 6 bases and J by 1 base, with 9 bases in between.

The sample originates from a study of T cells in Graves' hyperthyroidism and ophthalmopathy (dated by TCRdb to about 2019). Context from the whole study: Peripheral blood was sampled at the time of initial diagnosis, prior to any treatment. According to the paper, TCR Vbeta CDR3 sequencing was carried out on 135 peripheral blood samples, which came from approximately 43 ophthalmopathy, about 75 hyperthyroidism and about 17 progressor patients. Thyroid tissue and blood T-cell repertoires from about 6 Graves' hyperthyroidism patients were also compared in the study. Whether ophthalmopathy could be predicted prospectively was tested in an independent validation cohort made up of approximately 19 hyperthyroidism patients plus 17 patients who later progressed to ophthalmopathy. To identify TCR V-J signatures that set the groups apart, the researchers used a discovery cohort of approximately 98 patients, made up of roughly 40 with Graves' ophthalmopathy and 57 with stable Graves' hyperthyroidism. Following sampling, methimazole starting at 30 mg daily was given to hyperthyroidism patients, and high-dose intravenous methylprednisolone was given to ophthalmopathy patients. The 100 or so discovery patients were randomly divided into training and test sets at a 7:3 ratio. What the study reported, not specific to this receptor: Most expanded thyroid clonotypes (frequency above 0.001) were also found in blood, which suggests that blood repertoires may mirror thyroid immune responses. A 13 V-J signature model separated ophthalmopathy from stable hyperthyroidism, with roughly 88% sensitivity and about 81% specificity in cross-validation and 80%/75% in testing. In validation, the model predicted progression to ophthalmopathy with 60% to 71% sensitivity and about 73% specificity, a median of 6.5 months before onset. Sample size was not statistically predetermined, and investigators were not blinded to group allocation.

The source is a young woman with Graves' hyperthyroidism. The receptor chain draws on TRBV6-1 and TRBJ1-1; the D region possibly corresponds to TRBD1 (6 bases align). Sequenced input: blood. Read as DNA, the sequence is TGTGCCAGCAGACAGGACAGGAACACTGAAGCTTTCTTT. It is translated as CASRQDRNTEAFF.